The 29 T cell receptor beta chains below come from one sample, sequenced in a study of PD-L1 blockade in urothelial cancer. Generated by immunoSEQ multiplex PCR, the TCRdb table keeps only in-frame clones and is missing some. The repertoire holds fewer than 30,000 clones, about four fifths seen once, with 9.6% in the top ten. Sequences were derived from PBMCs, sampled around atezolizumab (anti-PD-L1) treatment. The receptors derive from a man in his sixties or seventies with urothelial cancer.

This clone was seen more than once but under ten times. This chain links TRBV19 with TRBJ1-2; D call uncertain. CDR1 and CDR2 from the germline V gene are LNHDA and SQIVND (reference sequence). V was pared by 1 base and J by 0 bases, with 9 bases between. CDR3 size: 15 residues. The DNA for the CDR3 is TGTGCCAGTAGTATAGTAACAAGTTCTAACTATGGCTACACCTTC. Translating gives CASSIVTSSNYGYTF.

V and J are TRBV15 and TRBJ2-7, with 7 positions matching TRBD2. The V gene's germline CDR1 is LNHNV and CDR2 YYDKDF (reference sequence). The CDR3 loop spans 17 amino acids. With 0 bases clipped from V and 7 bases from J, the junction kept 15 bases outside the gene matches. The CDR3: CATSRDYGARGYEEQYF. The DNA for the CDR3 is TGTGCCACCAGCAGAGATTACGGGGCGCGGGGGTACGAAGAGCAGTACTTC.

The rearrangement uses TRBV5-5 and TRBJ2-1; TRBD2 agrees at 13 bases. The CDR3 contains 15 residues. The germline CDR1 and CDR2 sequences are SGHKS and YYEKEE (reference sequence). Trimming at V came to 4 bases and at J to 8 bases, leaving 6 bases not matched to a gene. The CDR3 DNA sequence: TGTGCCAGCAGCCCCGGACTAGCGGGAGTCTATGAGCAGTTCTTC. Its protein product is CASSPGLAGVYEQFF.

J is TRBJ2-3 and V is TRBV28, with no clear D. From germline, CDR1 is MDHEN and CDR2 SYDVKM. Trimming shortened V by 7 bases and J by 5 bases, and 7 bases separated the two germline ends. The CDR3 contains 11 residues. DNA for the CDR3: TGTGCCAGCACATCGGGAGATACGCAGTATTTT. This sequence encodes CASTSGDTQYF.

J is TRBJ2-2 and V is TRBV7-9; D may be TRBD2 (5 bases). CDR1 is SEHNR and CDR2 is FQNEAQ in the germline V gene (reference sequence). Between the trimmed V and J ends, which lost 0 bases and 1 base, there was a span of 12 bases. This CDR3 spans 17 amino acids. The CDR3 is CASSLAPAGENTGELFF. The CDR3 DNA sequence: TGTGCCAGCAGCTTAGCGCCGGCGGGCGAGAACACCGGGGAGCTGTTTTTT. The full variable domain, rest sourced from reference TRBV7-9 and TRBJ2-2, is DTGVSQNPRHKITKRGQNVTFRCDPISEHNRLYWYRQTLGQGPEFLTYFQNEAQLEKSRLLSDRFSAERPKGSFSTLEIQRTEQGDSAMYLCASSLAPAGENTGELFFGEGSRLTVL.

The chain carries TRBV4-2 and TRBJ2-1; tentative D call: TRBD2 (6 bases). The CDR3 runs 15 residues. Germline lookup yields CDR1 LGHNA and CDR2 YNFKEQ. V dropped 5 bases and J dropped 3 bases, with 14 bases sitting between them. The CDR3 DNA reads as TGTGCCAGCAGCTGGGACTCCCCATACTACAATGAGCAGTTCTTC. This encodes CASSWDSPYYNEQFF.

This clone has only one observation. CDR3 loop: CASSGHPNTEAFF. The DNA of the CDR3 is TGTGCCAGCAGTGGACACCCGAACACTGAAGCTTTCTTT. The chain couples TRBV7-9 to TRBJ1-1, with D possibly being TRBD1 (5 bases). Germline lookup yields CDR1 SEHNR and CDR2 FQNEAQ (reference sequence). V lost 6 bases and J lost 1, with 9 bases in between. This CDR3 is built from 13 residues.

The gene calls are TRBV28 and TRBJ2-7, with D perhaps matching TRBD1 (5 bases). V lost 2 bases, J lost 6 bases, and 14 bases lay in between. Per germline, CDR1 MDHEN and CDR2 SYDVKM. The CDR3 sequence is 14 residues long. Written as DNA, the CDR3 is TGTGCCAGCAGTTTAGGCAGGGCAAAGTCCGAGCAGTACTTC. It yields the protein CASSLGRAKSEQYF.

The chain joins TRBV5-5 to TRBJ2-7; 8 positions match TRBD2. Germline V CDR1 and CDR2: SGHKS, YYEKEE (reference sequence). The CDR3 covers 18 residues. V lost 5 bases to trimming and J lost 3 bases; unmatched junction nucleotides: 19. CDR3 bases: TGTGCCAGCAGGCCAGGTCCACTAGCGGACCTGATGTTCTACGAGCAGTACTTC. Its translation is CASRPGPLADLMFYEQYF.

The chain carries TRBV6-5 and TRBJ2-3, with unresolved D. The V end lost 0 bases, the J end lost 1 base, and 5 bases lay between the germline ends. This CDR3 contains 14 residues. Germline-derived CDR1 and CDR2 are MNHEY and SVGAGI. The CDR3 here is CASSYSRGTDTQYF. The CDR3 DNA reads TGTGCCAGCAGTTACTCGAGAGGCACAGATACGCAGTATTTT.

The chain is built from TRBV18 and TRBJ1-5; 9 bases line up with TRBD1. V was clipped by 3 bases and J by 4 bases; unmatched bases: 4. The CDR3 is 15 residues long. Germline CDR1 KGHSH, CDR2 LQKENI. CDR3 region: CASSPGQGRNQPQHF. CDR3 coding DNA: TGTGCCAGCTCACCGGGACAGGGCAGAAATCAGCCCCAGCATTTT.

CDR3 protein: CASSESAGGETQYF. The DNA for the CDR3 is TGCGCCAGCAGTGAGTCGGCGGGGGGAGAGACCCAGTACTTC. V is TRBV10-2 and J is TRBJ2-5; 8 nucleotides align to TRBD2. Germline V gene sequence: CDR1 WSHSY, CDR2 SAAADI. The CDR3 extends over 14 amino acids. After removal of 0 bases from V and 4 bases from J, the junction contained 1 base not matched to a gene.

The chain joins TRBV18 to TRBJ2-3; D perhaps matches TRBD1 (5 bases). V was clipped by 3 bases and J by 3 bases, with 10 bases between them. The CDR3 length is 14 residues. Germline loops: CDR1 KGHSH, CDR2 LQKENI. The CDR3 coding sequence is TGTGCCAGCTCACCGGCTCAGGGAACAGATACGCAGTATTTT. This sequence encodes CASSPAQGTDTQYF.

The chain joins TRBV2 to TRBJ1-1; tentative D call: TRBD1 (5 bases). The CDR3 runs 16 residues. Trimming cost V 0 bases and J 2 bases, with 13 bases left between them. Germline CDR1 and CDR2: SNHLY and FYNNEI. CDR3 in DNA: TGTGCCAGCAGTGAAGCACCCGCAGGGCGAAACACTGAAGCTTTCTTT. Translating it yields CASSEAPAGRNTEAFF.

The chain employs TRBV4-2 and TRBJ2-1, with 15 bases lining up with TRBD2. J lost 9 bases, V lost 4 bases, and 10 bases had no gene match. The CDR3 length is 17 residues. Germline loops: CDR1 LGHNA, CDR2 YNFKEQ. CDR3 amino acids: CASSLEGLAGGNSEQFF. Written as DNA, the CDR3 is TGTGCCAGCAGCCTTGAGGGACTAGCGGGAGGTAACAGTGAGCAGTTCTTC.

The V and J genes are TRBV11-3 and TRBJ1-5, with a possible D match to TRBD1 (6 bases). The germline V gene encodes CDR1 SGHNT and CDR2 YENEEA. This CDR3 contains 14 residues. Trimming cost V 5 bases and J 3 bases, with 11 bases left between them. Here the CDR3 reads CASSNRVINQPQHF. CDR3 in DNA: TGTGCCAGCAGCAACAGGGTGATCAATCAGCCCCAGCATTTT.

The V call is TRBV5-4, the J call TRBJ1-1; a weak D match, TRBD1 (5 bases). Germline assignment: CDR1 SGHNT and CDR2 YYREEE (reference sequence). V gave up 5 bases and J gave up 3 bases, with 17 bases separating them. CDR3 length equals 15 residues. This CDR3 reads CASRRDGGSDTEAFF. CDR3 DNA: TGTGCCAGCAGGCGGGACGGAGGTTCGGACACTGAAGCTTTCTTT.

The CDR3 here is CASSQTRYNSYNEQFF. The CDR3 nucleotides read TGCGCCAGCAGCCAAACTCGATATAACTCCTACAATGAGCAGTTCTTC. The J gene is TRBJ2-1, the V gene TRBV5-1; unclear D gene. Germline V gene sequence: CDR1 SGHRS, CDR2 YFSETQ. The CDR3 contains 16 residues. Trimming left V 4 bases short and J 0 bases short, with 14 bases between.

This clone was recorded once. The V call is TRBV18, the J call TRBJ2-1; D possibly corresponds to TRBD1 (6 bases). Trimming removed 6 bases at V and 6 bases at J, with 15 bases between. Germline V gene lookup returns CDR1 KGHSH and CDR2 LQKENI. This CDR3 has 14 amino acids. In DNA form, the CDR3 reads TGTGCCAGCTCTTTCGGGACACGCGGCAATGAGCAGTTCTTC. It translates to CASSFGTRGNEQFF.

V gene TRBV14 combines with J gene TRBJ1-1; D is unresolved. Germline CDR1 reads SGHDN; CDR2 reads FVKESK. Trimming left V 3 bases short and J 1 base short, with 6 bases between. CDR3 length: 13 amino acids. This CDR3 is CASSHRPNTEAFF. CDR3 DNA sequence: TGTGCCAGCAGCCACAGGCCGAACACTGAAGCTTTCTTT.

The rearrangement uses TRBV6-6 and TRBJ2-5, with 15 nucleotides matching TRBD2. The CDR3 spans 16 residues. Germline values: CDR1 MNHNY, CDR2 SVGAGI (reference sequence). With 2 bases clipped from V and 4 bases from J, the junction kept 2 bases outside the gene matches. The CDR3 spells CASSYPGLAGGETQYF. The CDR3 DNA sequence: TGTGCCAGCAGTTACCCGGGACTAGCGGGGGGAGAGACCCAGTACTTC.

The CDR3 region is CASSLSAWAGGAGNQPQHF. CDR3 DNA: TGTGCCAGCAGTTTATCGGCTTGGGCAGGGGGCGCCGGCAATCAGCCCCAGCATTTT. V is TRBV27 and J is TRBJ1-5; 8 bases fit TRBD1. This CDR3 comprises 19 residues. V shed 0 bases and J 2 bases; nucleotides not matched to a gene: 12. Germline lookup yields CDR1 MNHEY and CDR2 SMNVEV (reference sequence).

The chain employs TRBV9 and TRBJ2-2; D perhaps matches TRBD2 (6 bases). The CDR3 sequence is 15 residues long. The germline V gene encodes CDR1 SGDLS and CDR2 YYNGEE. Trimming took 0 bases from V and 3 from J, leaving 9 bases between them. The CDR3: CASSVEEGYTGELFF. CDR3 sequence (DNA): TGTGCCAGCAGCGTAGAGGAGGGTTACACCGGGGAGCTGTTTTTT.

The chain is built from TRBV30 and TRBJ2-3, with TRBD1 matching 7 bases. Germline V CDR1 and CDR2: GTSNPN, SVGIG (reference sequence). CDR3 size: 15 residues. V dropped 2 bases and J dropped 0; count of bases not matched to a gene: 5. The CDR3 protein is CAWSRGGLSTDTQYF. CDR3 DNA: TGTGCCTGGAGTCGAGGGGGCTTAAGCACAGATACGCAGTATTTT.

The chain combines TRBV2 with TRBJ2-1, with D tentatively TRBD2 (5 bases). Deletions cut 2 bases from V and 7 bases from J, with 9 bases between. This CDR3 has 13 residues. The V gene's germline CDR1 is SNHLY and CDR2 FYNNEI. The CDR3 bases are TGTGCCAGCAGTGAATACAGAGGGAATGAGCAGTTCTTC. As protein: CASSEYRGNEQFF.

V and J are TRBV7-3 and TRBJ2-4; 11 nucleotides agree with TRBD2. This CDR3 is built from 14 residues. Germline CDR1 reads SGHTA; CDR2 reads FQGTGA. J gave up 6 bases and V 4 bases, and 2 bases lay outside the gene matches. The CDR3: CASSSGLAGNIQYF. The CDR3 DNA reads TGTGCCAGCAGCTCAGGACTAGCGGGAAACATTCAGTACTTC.

This clone was counted only a few times. The chain carries TRBV5-1 and TRBJ2-2; no reliable D call. In germline, CDR1 is SGHRS, CDR2 YFSETQ. CDR3 length equals 14 residues. V was clipped by 2 bases and J by 2 bases, with 7 bases between them. CDR3 DNA: TGCGCCAGCAGCTTATGGAGCAACACCGGGGAGCTGTTTTTT. It is translated as CASSLWSNTGELFF.

The chain combines TRBV14 with TRBJ2-7; 11 bases map to TRBD1. This CDR3 spans 15 amino acids. The germline CDR1 and CDR2 sequences are SGHDN and FVKESK. Losses at the gene ends were 5 bases for V and 3 bases for J; bases not matched to a gene: 6. The CDR3 DNA sequence: TGTGCCAGCAGCTTTCGCGGGACAGGGGGCTACGAGCAGTACTTC. Translation: CASSFRGTGGYEQYF. Drawing the rest from reference TRBV14 and TRBJ2-7, the complete variable domain is EAGVTQFPSHSVIEKGQTVTLRCDPISGHDNLYWYRRVMGKEIKFLLHFVKESKQDESGMPNNRFLAERTGGTYSTLKVQPAELEDSGVYFCASSFRGTGGYEQYFGPGTRLTVT.

This chain uses TRBV19 with TRBJ2-5; tentative D call: TRBD1 (5 bases). Trimming took off 3 bases at V and 5 bases at J, with 16 bases between the two ends. CDR3 length: 15 amino acids. Germline V gene sequence: CDR1 LNHDA, CDR2 SQIVND (reference sequence). In nucleotides, the CDR3 is TGTGCCAGTAGTATGGTCCGGCAGGGATGGGAGACCCAGTACTTC. Its protein is CASSMVRQGWETQYF.